Below are 26 T cell receptor beta chains sequenced from a single sample in a study of beta chain features in type 1 diabetes. Findings of the study overall: There was a moderate but significant shortening of TCRB CDR3s in all four CD4+ subsets of Type 1 diabetes patients.

Antigen specificity for these receptors is unknown. Of the isolated RNA, all was reverse transcribed, and so the sequenced material was expressed TCRB transcripts. Data came from immunoSEQ multiplex PCR; TCRdb stores just in-frame clones and leaves some out. The sample consists of fewer than 350,000 clones, 15% of them appearing once. Sequencing was done on a sample of naive CD4+ T cells from blood. These receptors were taken from a man between 18 and 35 years old with type 1 diabetes.

The chain links TRBV20-1 to TRBJ1-2; no clear D gene. With 5 bases removed from V and 5 bases from J, the gap between germline ends came to 9 bases. The CDR3 totals 11 residues. The germline V gene encodes CDR1 DFQATT and CDR2 SNEGSKA (reference sequence). The CDR3 region has the DNA TGCAGTGCTGGCGGAGGGTATGGCTACACCTTC. Protein sequence: CSAGGGYGYTF.

V and J are TRBV5-6 and TRBJ2-5; D is possibly TRBD2 (7 bases). The CDR3 consists of 16 residues. Germline-derived CDR1 and CDR2 are SGHDT and YYEEEE. Trimming took 4 bases from V and 4 from J, leaving 20 bases between them. This CDR3 is CASSLNSGGGAETQYF. The CDR3 coding sequence is TGTGCCAGCAGCCTAAACAGTGGCGGGGGCGCAGAGACCCAGTACTTC.

The chain uses TRBV29-1 and TRBJ1-1, with D tentatively TRBD1 (6 bases). The V and J ends lost 3 bases and 11 bases respectively, with 13 bases between them. This CDR3 is built from 11 residues. Germline CDR1 and CDR2: SQVTM and ANQGSEA. CDR3 sequence: CSVDAGAGAFF. In DNA form, the CDR3 reads TGCAGCGTTGATGCGGGGGCAGGTGCTTTCTTT.

About this clone: The identical CDR3 is also encoded by other nucleotide sequences in the sample. V gene TRBV7-2 combines with J gene TRBJ2-3; no clear D gene. The CDR3 is 12 amino acids. The V and J ends lost 5 bases and 0 bases respectively, with 3 bases between them. Germline CDR1 reads SGHTA; CDR2 reads FQGNSA. The CDR3 bases are TGTGCCAGCAGCCTCAGCACAGATACGCAGTATTTT. It translates to CASSLSTDTQYF.

Turning to this clone: The junction does not match germline at one end; this may be a read error. Written as DNA, the CDR3 is TGTGCCTGGAGTGTAACGCAGGGTTTTAACTTC. Residues: CAWSVTQGFNF. This rearrangement joins TRBV30 to TRBJ2-7; a possible D gene is TRBD1 (5 bases). The CDR3 totals 11 residues. Germline V lookup: CDR1 GTSNPN, CDR2 SVGIG (reference sequence).

The chain is built from TRBV5-4 and TRBJ2-3; unclear D gene. CDR1 is SGHNT and CDR2 is YYREEE in the germline V gene (reference sequence). There are 17 residues in the CDR3. Trimming shortened V by 0 bases and J by 0 bases, and 14 bases separated the two germline ends. The CDR3 region has the DNA TGTGCCAGCAGCTTGGTCACTGTGGGCGTCAGCACAGATACGCAGTATTTT. It translates to CASSLVTVGVSTDTQYF.

This sequence joins TRBV5-1 and TRBJ2-3; 10 nucleotides align to TRBD1. Losses at the gene ends were 2 bases for V and 4 bases for J; bases not matched to a gene: 1. The length of the CDR3 is 14 residues. Per the germline V gene, CDR1 is SGHRS and CDR2 is YFSETQ. The CDR3 coding sequence is TGCGCCAGCAGCTTAGGGACAGGGGCAGATACGCAGTATTTT. Amino acids: CASSLGTGADTQYF.

V and J are TRBV28 and TRBJ1-1; a possible D gene is TRBD1 (5 bases). The CDR3 extends over 14 amino acids. V was trimmed by 7 bases and J by 0 bases, leaving 12 bases between them. Germline loops: CDR1 MDHEN, CDR2 SYDVKM. The CDR3 protein is CASTMGGVNTEAFF. The DNA of the CDR3 is TGTGCCAGCACCATGGGAGGGGTGAACACTGAAGCTTTCTTT.

The sample holds a few counts of this clone. The V and J genes are TRBV12-2 and TRBJ1-5; the D call of TRBD1 is as the table states it, not checked on the DNA. TRBV12-2 is deemed a pseudogene. This CDR3 is 13 amino acids long. CDR3 coding DNA: TGTGCAAGTCGCTTAGGGCTACAGGGGAGCCAGCATTTT. Translating it yields CASRLGLQGSQHF.

This clone was counted a few times. As DNA, the CDR3 is TGCGCCAGCAGCGTAGGGGCAGTGAGCGGGGAGCTGTTTTTT. This gives the protein CASSVGAVSGELFF. The chain has TRBV5-1 and TRBJ2-2, with D perhaps TRBD1 (5 bases). The CDR3 is 14 residues long. Between the trimmed V and J ends, which lost 4 bases and 7 bases, there was a span of 14 bases. CDR1 is SGHRS, CDR2 YFSETQ, per germline.

The J gene is TRBJ1-4, the V gene TRBV4-2, with unresolved D. V was clipped by 3 bases and J by 7 bases, with 27 bases between them. This CDR3 is 19 amino acids long. The germline V gene encodes CDR1 LGHNA and CDR2 YNFKEQ. CDR3 in amino acids: CASSQGGLVYLGPLEKLFF. CDR3 DNA sequence: TGTGCCAGCAGCCAGGGAGGTTTAGTTTACCTTGGACCGCTTGAAAAACTGTTTTTT.

The chain uses TRBV2 and TRBJ2-2, with D possibly being TRBD2 (5 bases). This CDR3 comprises 13 residues. V lost 4 bases to trimming and J lost 5 bases, with 8 bases between them. The V gene's germline CDR1 is SNHLY and CDR2 FYNNEI. The CDR3 sequence is CASSGRRTGELFF. CDR3 DNA: TGTGCCAGCAGTGGAAGGAGGACCGGGGAGCTGTTTTTT. Filled out from reference TRBV2 and TRBJ2-2, the complete variable domain reads EPEVTQTPSHQVTQMGQEVILRCVPISNHLYFYWYRQILGQKVEFLVSFYNNEISEKSEIFDDQFSVERPDGSNFTLKIRSTKLEDSAMYFCASSGRRTGELFFGEGSRLTVL.

This clone was recorded a few times. The chain is built from TRBV2 and TRBJ1-5; no clear D gene. Germline CDR1 is SNHLY and CDR2 is FYNNEI. The CDR3 totals 13 residues. Trimming took 4 bases from V and 2 from J, leaving 6 bases between them. CDR3 region: CASSVRGNQPQHF. CDR3 bases: TGTGCCAGCAGTGTGAGGGGCAATCAGCCCCAGCATTTT.

This clone occurred a few times. J is TRBJ1-2 and V is TRBV23-1, with 9 bases matching TRBD1. TRBV23-1 is noted as an ORF with a role that remains uncertain. The CDR3 contains 15 residues. The ends lost 2 bases at V and 8 bases at J; junction bases unmatched: 9. Here the CDR3 reads CASSQKWDRVRGYTF. For the CDR3, the DNA is TGCGCCAGCAGTCAAAAGTGGGACAGGGTTCGCGGCTACACCTTC.

This clone was seen only a few times. The chain carries TRBV7-9 and TRBJ1-4, with a tentative D call TRBD1 (5 bases). V was pared by 5 bases and J by 4 bases, with 8 bases between. CDR3 size: 13 residues. Germline CDR1 reads SEHNR; CDR2 reads FQNEAQ (reference sequence). The DNA for the CDR3 is TGTGCCAGCAGCGCTGACAGTAATGAAAAACTGTTTTTT. It is translated as CASSADSNEKLFF.

This clone was detected only a few times. Here the CDR3 DNA reads TGTGCCAGCAGTGAACCTCCCGGGCAGGGCGACTACGAGCAGTACTTC. Its protein product is CASSEPPGQGDYEQYF. The gene calls are TRBV2 and TRBJ2-7, with a weak D call TRBD1 (5 bases). The germline gives CDR1 SNHLY, CDR2 FYNNEI. The CDR3 extends over 16 amino acids. Trimming removed 2 bases from V and 3 bases from J, with 17 bases in between.

J is TRBJ1-2 and V is TRBV5-6; D unclear. This CDR3 comprises 12 residues. Trimming cost V 5 bases and J 4 bases, with 9 bases left between them. CDR1 and CDR2 from the germline V gene are SGHDT and YYEEEE. Here the CDR3 DNA reads TGTGCCAGCAGGGGCGTCTCCTATGGCTACACCTTC. Its translation: CASRGVSYGYTF.

This clone was recorded a few times. The chain combines TRBV28 with TRBJ1-1; maybe TRBD1 (5 bases). CDR1 is MDHEN, CDR2 SYDVKM, per germline. This CDR3 comprises 15 residues. Between the trimmed V and J ends, which lost 4 bases and 5 bases, there was a span of 17 bases. This chain's CDR3 is CASSSSGRRGTEAFF. DNA for the CDR3: TGTGCCAGCAGTTCATCGGGACGGCGGGGGACTGAAGCTTTCTTT.

The chain has TRBV4-1 and TRBJ2-7; D might be TRBD1 (5 bases). The CDR3 is made up of 14 amino acids. Trimming removed 1 base at V and 3 bases at J, with 10 bases between. Germline loops: CDR1 MGHRA, CDR2 YSYEKL. CDR3 loop: CASSQGLTGYEQYF. The CDR3 DNA reads as TGCGCCAGCAGCCAAGGGTTAACAGGCTACGAGCAGTACTTC.

The V call is TRBV2, the J call TRBJ2-7, with D hard to call. Trimming removed 7 bases from V and 0 bases from J, with 16 bases in between. CDR3 length: 15 amino acids. Germline V gene sequence: CDR1 SNHLY, CDR2 FYNNEI. CDR3 protein: CASTRTAGSSYEQYF. The CDR3 region has the DNA TGTGCCAGCACCCGAACGGCAGGTTCCTCCTACGAGCAGTACTTC.

The chain carries TRBV30 and TRBJ2-5, with D perhaps TRBD2 (6 bases). Looked up from germline, CDR1 is GTSNPN and CDR2 is SVGIG (reference sequence). Trimming took off 4 bases at V and 3 bases at J, with 18 bases between the two ends. This CDR3 is built from 15 residues. The CDR3 region has the DNA TGTGCCTGGACCCCCCGGGGGTACCTAAAAGAGACCCAGTACTTC. Amino acid sequence: CAWTPRGYLKETQYF.

V is TRBV19 and J is TRBJ2-7; D is ambiguous. Trimming shortened V by 6 bases and J by 3 bases, and 12 bases separated the two germline ends. This CDR3 contains 13 residues. Germline V gives CDR1 LNHDA, CDR2 SQIVND (reference sequence). The CDR3: CASSGGANYEQYF. As DNA, the CDR3 is TGTGCCAGTAGCGGCGGAGCGAACTACGAGCAGTACTTC.

The gene calls are TRBV5-1 and TRBJ2-1, with D maybe TRBD2 (7 bases). This CDR3 region has 14 residues. The germline V and J ends were trimmed by 2 bases and 6 bases, with 12 bases remaining between them. Germline assignment: CDR1 SGHRS and CDR2 YFSETQ. CDR3 bases: TGCGCCAGCAGCTTCACAGGGAGGGGCAATGAGCAGTTCTTC. It is translated as CASSFTGRGNEQFF.

This chain connects TRBV15 to TRBJ2-7; 7 bases map to TRBD2. From germline, CDR1 is LNHNV and CDR2 YYDKDF (reference sequence). The CDR3 contains 15 residues. V lost 0 bases, J lost 1 base, and 3 bases stayed unmatched. In nucleotides, the CDR3 is TGTGCCACCAGCAGAGATCCACTAGCGTCCTACGAGCAGTACTTC. Protein sequence: CATSRDPLASYEQYF.

This clone was seen a handful of times. The chain combines TRBV10-3 with TRBJ2-7, with TRBD1 matching over 11 bases. This CDR3 contains 13 residues. J gave up 2 bases and V 7 bases, and 1 base lay outside the gene matches. Germline loops: CDR1 ENHRY, CDR2 SYGVKD. The DNA for the CDR3 is TGTGCCATCACGGGACAGGGGGCCTACGAGCAGTACTTC. This sequence encodes CAITGQGAYEQYF.

The chain uses TRBV27 and TRBJ2-7; TRBD1 might be the D (6 bases). CDR3 length equals 17 residues. The germline V and J ends were trimmed by 4 bases and 3 bases, with 22 bases remaining between them. CDR1 is MNHEY and CDR2 is SMNVEV in the germline V gene (reference sequence). The CDR3 reads CASSSGMPQTGRYEQYF. CDR3 nucleotides: TGTGCCAGCAGTTCGGGAATGCCTCAGACAGGCCGCTACGAGCAGTACTTC.